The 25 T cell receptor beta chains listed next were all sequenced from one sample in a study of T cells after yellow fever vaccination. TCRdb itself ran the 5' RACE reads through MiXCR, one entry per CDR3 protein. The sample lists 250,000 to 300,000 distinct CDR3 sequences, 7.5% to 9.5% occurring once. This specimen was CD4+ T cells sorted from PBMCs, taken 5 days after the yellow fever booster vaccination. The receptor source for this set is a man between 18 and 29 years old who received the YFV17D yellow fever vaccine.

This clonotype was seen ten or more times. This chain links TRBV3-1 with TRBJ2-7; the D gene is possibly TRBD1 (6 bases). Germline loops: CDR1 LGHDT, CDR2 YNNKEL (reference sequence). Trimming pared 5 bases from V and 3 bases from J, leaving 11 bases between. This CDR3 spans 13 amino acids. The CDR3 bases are TGTGCCAGCAGCAGAACAGGGAACTACGAGCAGTACGTC. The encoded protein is CASSRTGNYEQYV.

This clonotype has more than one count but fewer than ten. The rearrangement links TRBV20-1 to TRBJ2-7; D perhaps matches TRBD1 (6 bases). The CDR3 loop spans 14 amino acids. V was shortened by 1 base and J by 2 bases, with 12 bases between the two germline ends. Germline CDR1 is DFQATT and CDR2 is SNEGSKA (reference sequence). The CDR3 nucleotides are TGCAGTGCTAGAGGGGGACAAAAGCCCTACGAGCAGTACGTC. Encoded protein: CSARGGQKPYEQYV.

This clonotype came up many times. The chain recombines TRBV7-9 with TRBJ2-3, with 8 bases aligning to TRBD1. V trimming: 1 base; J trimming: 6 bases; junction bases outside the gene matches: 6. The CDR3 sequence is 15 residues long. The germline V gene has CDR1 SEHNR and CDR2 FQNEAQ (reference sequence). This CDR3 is CASSLGDRLADTQYF. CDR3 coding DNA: TGTGCCAGCAGCTTAGGGGACAGGCTGGCCGATACGCAGTATTTT.

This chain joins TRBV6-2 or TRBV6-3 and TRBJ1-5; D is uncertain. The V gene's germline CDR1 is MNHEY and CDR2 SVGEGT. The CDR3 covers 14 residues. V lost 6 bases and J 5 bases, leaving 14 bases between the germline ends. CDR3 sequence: CASRSGRVDQPQHF. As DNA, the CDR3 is TGTGCCAGCAGGTCGGGAAGGGTGGATCAGCCCCAGCATTTT.

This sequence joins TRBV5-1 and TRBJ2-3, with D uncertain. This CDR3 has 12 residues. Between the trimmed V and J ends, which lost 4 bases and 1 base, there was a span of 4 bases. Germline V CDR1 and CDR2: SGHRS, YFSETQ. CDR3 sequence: CASSTGTDTQYF. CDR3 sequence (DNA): TGCGCCAGCAGCACAGGCACAGATACGCAGTATTTT.

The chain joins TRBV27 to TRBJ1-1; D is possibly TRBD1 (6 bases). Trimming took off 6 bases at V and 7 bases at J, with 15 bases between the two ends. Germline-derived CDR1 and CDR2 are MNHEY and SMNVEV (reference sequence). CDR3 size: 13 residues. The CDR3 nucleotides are TGTGCCAGCAGCCGACAGGTCGGAAGTGAAGCTTTCTTT. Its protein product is CASSRQVGSEAFF.

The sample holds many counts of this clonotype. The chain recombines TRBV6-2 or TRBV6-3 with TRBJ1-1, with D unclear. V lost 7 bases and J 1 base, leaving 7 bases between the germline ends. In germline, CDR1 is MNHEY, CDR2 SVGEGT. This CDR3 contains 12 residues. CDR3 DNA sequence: TGTGCCAGCACTAAGAAGAACACTGAAGCTTTCTTT. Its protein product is CASTKKNTEAFF.

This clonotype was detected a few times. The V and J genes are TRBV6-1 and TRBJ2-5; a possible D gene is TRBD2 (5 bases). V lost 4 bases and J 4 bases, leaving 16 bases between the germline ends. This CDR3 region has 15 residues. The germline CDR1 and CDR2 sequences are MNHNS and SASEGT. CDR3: CASSVDGSSSETQYF. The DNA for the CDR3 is TGTGCCAGCAGTGTTGATGGGAGTAGCTCAGAGACCCAGTACTTC.

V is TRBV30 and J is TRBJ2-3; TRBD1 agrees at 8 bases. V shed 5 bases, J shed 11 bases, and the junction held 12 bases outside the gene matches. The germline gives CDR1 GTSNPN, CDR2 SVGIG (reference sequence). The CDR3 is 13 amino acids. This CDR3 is CAWRQNPGTGQYF. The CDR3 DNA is TGTGCCTGGCGACAAAACCCCGGGACAGGGCAGTATTTT.

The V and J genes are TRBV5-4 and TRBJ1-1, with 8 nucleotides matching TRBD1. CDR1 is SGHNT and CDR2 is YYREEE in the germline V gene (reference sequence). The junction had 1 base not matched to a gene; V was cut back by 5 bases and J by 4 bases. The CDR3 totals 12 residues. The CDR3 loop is CASRDRGTEAFF. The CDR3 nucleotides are TGTGCCAGCAGAGACAGGGGCACTGAAGCTTTCTTT.

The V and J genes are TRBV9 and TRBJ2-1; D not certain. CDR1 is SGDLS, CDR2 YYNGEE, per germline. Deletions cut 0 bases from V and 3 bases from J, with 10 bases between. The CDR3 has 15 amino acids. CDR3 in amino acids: CASSVGVSHYNEQFF. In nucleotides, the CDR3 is TGTGCCAGCAGCGTAGGGGTCAGTCACTACAATGAGCAGTTCTTC.

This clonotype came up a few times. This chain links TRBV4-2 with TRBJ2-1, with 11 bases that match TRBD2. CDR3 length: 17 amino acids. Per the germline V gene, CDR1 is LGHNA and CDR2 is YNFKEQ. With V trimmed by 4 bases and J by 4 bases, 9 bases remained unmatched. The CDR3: CASSPRLTSGVYNEQFF. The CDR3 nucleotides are TGTGCCAGCAGCCCACGCCTGACTAGCGGGGTTTACAATGAGCAGTTCTTC.

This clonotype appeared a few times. This chain's CDR3 is CASSAWQEGADTQYF. In DNA form, the CDR3 reads TGTGCCAGCAGTGCTTGGCAGGAAGGGGCAGATACGCAGTATTTT. This sequence joins TRBV6-5 and TRBJ2-3; TRBD1 might be the D (5 bases). Per germline, CDR1 MNHEY and CDR2 SVGAGI. CDR3 length: 15 residues. Trimming removed 5 bases from V and 4 bases from J, with 16 bases in between.

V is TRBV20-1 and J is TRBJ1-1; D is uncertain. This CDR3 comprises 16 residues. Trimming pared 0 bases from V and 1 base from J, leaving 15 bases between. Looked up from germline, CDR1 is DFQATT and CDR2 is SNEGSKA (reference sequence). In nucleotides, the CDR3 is TGCAGTGCTAGAGATCCCTCGCGGGGTCCGAACACTGAAGCTTTCTTT. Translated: CSARDPSRGPNTEAFF.

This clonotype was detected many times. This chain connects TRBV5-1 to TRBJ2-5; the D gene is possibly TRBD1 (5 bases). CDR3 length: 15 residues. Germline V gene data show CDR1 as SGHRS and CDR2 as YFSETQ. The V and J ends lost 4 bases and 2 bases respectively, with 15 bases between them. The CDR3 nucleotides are TGCGCCAGCAGCAGCCCCAGGGCGGCTCAAGAGACCCAGTACTTC. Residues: CASSSPRAAQETQYF.

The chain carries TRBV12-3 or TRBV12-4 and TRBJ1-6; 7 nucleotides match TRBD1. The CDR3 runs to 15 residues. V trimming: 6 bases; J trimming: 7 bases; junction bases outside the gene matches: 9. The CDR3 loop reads CASSWGGQTNSPLHF. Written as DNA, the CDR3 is TGTGCCAGCAGCTGGGGGGGACAGACAAATTCACCCCTCCACTTT.

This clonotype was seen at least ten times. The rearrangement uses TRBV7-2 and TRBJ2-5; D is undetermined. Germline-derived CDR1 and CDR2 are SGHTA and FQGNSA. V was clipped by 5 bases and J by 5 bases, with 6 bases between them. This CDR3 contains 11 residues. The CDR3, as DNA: TGTGCCAGCAGCCCCTGGGAGACCCAGTACTTC. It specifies CASSPWETQYF.

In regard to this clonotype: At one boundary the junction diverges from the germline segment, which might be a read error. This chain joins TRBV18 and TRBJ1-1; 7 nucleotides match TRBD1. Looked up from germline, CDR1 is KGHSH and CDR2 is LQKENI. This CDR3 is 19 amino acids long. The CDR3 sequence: CASSLTRITGAPMKTEAFF. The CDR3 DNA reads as TGTGCCAGCTCACTTACTAGAATTACAGGGGCCCCCATGAAAACTGAAGCTTTCTTT. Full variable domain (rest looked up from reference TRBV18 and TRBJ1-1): NAGVMQNPRHLVRRRGQEARLRCSPMKGHSHVYWYRQLPEEGLKFMVYLQKENIIDESGMPKERFSAEFPKEGPSILRIQQVVRGDSAAYFCASSLTRITGAPMKTEAFFGQGTRLTVV.

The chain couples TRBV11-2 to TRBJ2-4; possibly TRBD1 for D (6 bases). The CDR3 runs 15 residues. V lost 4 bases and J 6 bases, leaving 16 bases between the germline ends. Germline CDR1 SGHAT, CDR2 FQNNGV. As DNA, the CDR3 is TGTGCCAGCAGCTCGGGGTGGGGGCGAAGAAACATTCAGTACTTC. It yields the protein CASSSGWGRRNIQYF.

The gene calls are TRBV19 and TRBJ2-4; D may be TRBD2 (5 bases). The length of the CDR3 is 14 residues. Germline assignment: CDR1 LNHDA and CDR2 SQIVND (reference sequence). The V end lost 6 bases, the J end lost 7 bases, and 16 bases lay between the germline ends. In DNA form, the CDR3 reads TGTGCCAGTAGCTCACCCGGGAAGGTTAACATTCAGTACTTC. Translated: CASSSPGKVNIQYF.

The CDR3 DNA reads TGTGCCAGTAGGCGGACGGTAGGGTTCACCGGGGAGCTGTTTTTT. Translation: CASRRTVGFTGELFF. The genes are TRBV19 and TRBJ2-2; the D is unclear. CDR3 size: 15 residues. The ends were cut back, 6 bases at V and 4 bases at J, with 15 bases in the middle. Germline V gives CDR1 LNHDA, CDR2 SQIVND (reference sequence). The full variable domain, completed using reference TRBV19 and TRBJ2-2, is DGGITQSPKYLFRKEGQNVTLSCEQNLNHDAMYWYRQDPGQGLRLIYYSQIVNDFQKGDIAEGYSVSREKKESFPLTVTSAQKNPTAFYLCASRRTVGFTGELFFGEGSRLTVL.

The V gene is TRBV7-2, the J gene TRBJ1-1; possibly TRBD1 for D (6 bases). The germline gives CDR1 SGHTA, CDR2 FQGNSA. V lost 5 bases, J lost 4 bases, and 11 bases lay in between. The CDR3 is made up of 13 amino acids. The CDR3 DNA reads TGTGCCAGCAGCCCGGGACAAACCACTGAAGCTTTCTTT. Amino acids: CASSPGQTTEAFF.

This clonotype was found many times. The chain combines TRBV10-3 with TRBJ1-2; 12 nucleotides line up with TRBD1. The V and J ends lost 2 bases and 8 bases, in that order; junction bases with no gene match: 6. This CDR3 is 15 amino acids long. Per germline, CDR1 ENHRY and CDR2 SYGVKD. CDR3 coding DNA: TGTGCCATCAGTGAGGCCCCGGGACAGGGGGCAGGCTACACCTTC. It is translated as CAISEAPGQGAGYTF.

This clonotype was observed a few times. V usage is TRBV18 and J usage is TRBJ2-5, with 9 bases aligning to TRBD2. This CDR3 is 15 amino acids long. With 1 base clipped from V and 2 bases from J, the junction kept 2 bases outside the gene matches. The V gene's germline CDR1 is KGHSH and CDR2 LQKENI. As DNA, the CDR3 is TGTGCCAGCTCACCACGCCTAGCGGGACAAGAGACCCAGTACTTC. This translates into CASSPRLAGQETQYF.

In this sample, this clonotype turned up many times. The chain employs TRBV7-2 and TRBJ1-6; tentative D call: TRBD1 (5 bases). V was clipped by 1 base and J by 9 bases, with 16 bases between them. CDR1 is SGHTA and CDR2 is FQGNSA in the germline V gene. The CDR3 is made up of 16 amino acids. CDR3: CASSLGRGRGRSPLHF. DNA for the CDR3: TGTGCCAGCAGCTTAGGTCGGGGCAGAGGTCGTTCACCCCTCCACTTT.